Sequencing of this TCR beta chain was carried out in a study of CD8+CD57+ T cells in acquired aplastic anemia. Study overall: The sorted CD4+ and CD8+ cells yielded an average roughly 3 ug of DNA.

In the case of this clonotype: Its target is not known.

Study conclusions and caveats: Patients and controls turned out to have 25 to 30 CD8+ CDR3 sequences in common. Patients showed no significant difference from controls in CD8+ Simpson's diversity.

By flow cytometry, patients selected for sequencing had shown an expansion of CD8+CD57+ cells. The patients, all of them, had severe acquired aplastic anemia. The template for TCR beta VDJ and CDR3 sequence profiling was genomic DNA. TCRdb re-derived calls from the reads in MiXCR, one entry per CDR3 protein. The data contain under 350,000 distinct CDR3 sequences, under 60% of them singletons. Input material: sorted CD4+, CD8+, or CD8+CD57+ T cells (not recorded which) from PBMCs. The clonotype comes from a human donor with aplastic anemia.

CDR3 bases: TGTGCCAGCAGTGAGGCCTTAGTAGCGGGCCATTCCACCGGGGAGCTGTTTTTT. Amino acid sequence: CASSEALVAGHSTGELFF. The V and J genes are TRBV25-1 and TRBJ2-2, with 7 bases matching TRBD2. Unmatched junction bases numbered 14, after V lost 3 bases and J lost 4 bases. CDR1 and CDR2 from the germline V gene are MGHDK and SYGVNS. The CDR3 has 18 amino acids.